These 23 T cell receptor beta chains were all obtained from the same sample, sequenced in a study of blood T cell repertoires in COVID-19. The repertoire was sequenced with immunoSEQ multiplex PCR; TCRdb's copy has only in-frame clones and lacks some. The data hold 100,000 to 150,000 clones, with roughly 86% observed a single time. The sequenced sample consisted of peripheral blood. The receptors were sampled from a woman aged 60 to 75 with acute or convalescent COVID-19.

CDR3 in amino acids: CSVRASGNTIYF. As DNA, the CDR3 is TGCAGCGTGAGAGCCTCGGGGAACACCATATATTTT. The chain couples TRBV29-1 to TRBJ1-3, with D unresolved. The CDR3 sequence is 12 residues long. Germline V gene lookup returns CDR1 SQVTM and CDR2 ANQGSEA. Trimming removed 6 bases from V and 7 bases from J, with 13 bases in between.

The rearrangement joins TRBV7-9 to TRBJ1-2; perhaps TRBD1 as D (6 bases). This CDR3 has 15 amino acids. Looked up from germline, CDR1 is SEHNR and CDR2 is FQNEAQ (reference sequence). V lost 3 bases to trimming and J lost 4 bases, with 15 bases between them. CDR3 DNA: TGTGCCAGCAGCTTGGGCTTCGGGACAACCTATGGCTACACCTTC. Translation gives CASSLGFGTTYGYTF.

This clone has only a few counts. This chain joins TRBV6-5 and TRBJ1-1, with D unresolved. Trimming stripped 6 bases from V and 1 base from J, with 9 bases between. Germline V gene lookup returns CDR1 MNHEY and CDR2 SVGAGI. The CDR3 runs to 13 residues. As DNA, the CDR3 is TGTGCCAGCAGCAATCCGCGGAACACTGAAGCTTTCTTT. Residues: CASSNPRNTEAFF.

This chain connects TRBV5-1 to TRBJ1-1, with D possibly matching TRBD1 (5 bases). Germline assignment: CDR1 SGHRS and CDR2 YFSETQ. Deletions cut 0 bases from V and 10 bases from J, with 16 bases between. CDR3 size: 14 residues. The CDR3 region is CASSLGTHVMGAFF. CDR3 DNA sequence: TGCGCCAGCAGCTTGGGGACACACGTAATGGGAGCTTTCTTT.

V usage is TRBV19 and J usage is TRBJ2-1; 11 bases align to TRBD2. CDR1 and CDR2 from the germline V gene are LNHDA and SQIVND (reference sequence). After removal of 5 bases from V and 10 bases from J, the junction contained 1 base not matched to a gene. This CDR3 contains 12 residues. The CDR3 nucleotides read TGTGCCAGTAGTCCTAGCGGGGGGGAGCAGTTCTTC. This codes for CASSPSGGEQFF.

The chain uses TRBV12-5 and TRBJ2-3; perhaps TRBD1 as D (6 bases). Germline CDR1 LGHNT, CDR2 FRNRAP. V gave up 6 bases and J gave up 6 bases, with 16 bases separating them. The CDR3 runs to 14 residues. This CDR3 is CASGKDRGRDTQYF. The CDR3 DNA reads TGTGCTAGTGGAAAGGACAGAGGTAGGGATACGCAGTATTTT.

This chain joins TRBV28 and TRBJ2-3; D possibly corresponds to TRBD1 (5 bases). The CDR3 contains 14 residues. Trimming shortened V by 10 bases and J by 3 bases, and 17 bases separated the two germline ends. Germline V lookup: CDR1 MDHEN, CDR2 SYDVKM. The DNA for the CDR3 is TGTGCCACCAGGAGACTGGCAGGGACAGATACGCAGTATTTT. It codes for CATRRLAGTDTQYF.

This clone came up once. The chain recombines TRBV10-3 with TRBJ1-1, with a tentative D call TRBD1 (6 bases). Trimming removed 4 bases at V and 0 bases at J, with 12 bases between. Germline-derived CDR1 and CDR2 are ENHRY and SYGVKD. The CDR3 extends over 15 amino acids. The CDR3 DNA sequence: TGTGCCATCAGTGTAGGACAGATGTTGAACACTGAAGCTTTCTTT. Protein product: CAISVGQMLNTEAFF.

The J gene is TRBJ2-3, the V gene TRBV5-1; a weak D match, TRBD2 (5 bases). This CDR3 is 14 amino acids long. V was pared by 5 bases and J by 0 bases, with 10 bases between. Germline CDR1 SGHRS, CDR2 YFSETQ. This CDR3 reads CASSRGGSTDTQYF. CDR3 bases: TGCGCCAGCAGTCGCGGCGGGAGCACAGATACGCAGTATTTT.

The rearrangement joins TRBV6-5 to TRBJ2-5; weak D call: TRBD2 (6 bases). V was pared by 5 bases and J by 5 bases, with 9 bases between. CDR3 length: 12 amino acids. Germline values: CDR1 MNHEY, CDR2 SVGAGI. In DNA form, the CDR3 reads TGTGCCAGCAGTCGGGGGTCGGAGACCCAGTACTTC. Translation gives CASSRGSETQYF.

CDR3 amino acids: CAWSLTSGSGNEQFF. CDR3 bases: TGTGCCTGGAGTTTAACTAGCGGGAGTGGAAATGAGCAGTTCTTC. The chain employs TRBV30 and TRBJ2-1; 11 nucleotides align to TRBD2. The CDR3 consists of 15 residues. The germline V gene has CDR1 GTSNPN and CDR2 SVGIG (reference sequence). The V gene end was trimmed by 2 bases and the J gene end by 7 bases; junction bases not matched to a gene: 7.

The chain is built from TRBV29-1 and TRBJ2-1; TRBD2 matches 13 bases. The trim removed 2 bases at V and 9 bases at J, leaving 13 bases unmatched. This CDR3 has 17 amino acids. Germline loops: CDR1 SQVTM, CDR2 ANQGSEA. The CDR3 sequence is CSVEKPGGTSGRGEQFF. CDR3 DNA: TGCAGCGTTGAAAAGCCAGGGGGAACTAGCGGGAGGGGTGAGCAGTTCTTC.

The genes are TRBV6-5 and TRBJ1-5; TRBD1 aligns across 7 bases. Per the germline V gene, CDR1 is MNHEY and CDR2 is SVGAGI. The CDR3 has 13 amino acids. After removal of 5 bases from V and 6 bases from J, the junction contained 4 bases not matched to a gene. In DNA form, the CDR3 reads TGTGCCAGCAGTCTCGACAGGGCTCAGCCCCAGCATTTT. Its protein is CASSLDRAQPQHF.

Written as DNA, the CDR3 is TGTGCTAGTGGTTCACGGAAATGGGGACTCAATAGCAATCAGCCCCAGCATTTT. It yields the protein CASGSRKWGLNSNQPQHF. The V gene is TRBV12-5, the J gene TRBJ1-5; the D gene is possibly TRBD1 (5 bases). Germline V gene data show CDR1 as LGHNT and CDR2 as FRNRAP. The V end was cut by 4 bases, the J end by 0 bases, with 19 bases between. The CDR3 extends over 18 amino acids.

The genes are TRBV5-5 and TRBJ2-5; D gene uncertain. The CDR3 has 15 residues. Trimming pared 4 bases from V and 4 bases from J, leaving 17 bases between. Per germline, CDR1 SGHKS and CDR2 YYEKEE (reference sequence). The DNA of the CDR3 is TGTGCCAGCAGCCCGGTTCCAGGAAGGATAGAGACCCAGTACTTC. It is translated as CASSPVPGRIETQYF.

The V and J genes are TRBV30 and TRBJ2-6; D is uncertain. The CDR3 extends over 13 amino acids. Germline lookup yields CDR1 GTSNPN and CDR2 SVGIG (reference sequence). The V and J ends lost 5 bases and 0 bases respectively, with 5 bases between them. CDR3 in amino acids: CAWGNSGANVLTF. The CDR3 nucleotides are TGTGCCTGGGGTAACTCTGGGGCCAACGTCCTGACTTTC.

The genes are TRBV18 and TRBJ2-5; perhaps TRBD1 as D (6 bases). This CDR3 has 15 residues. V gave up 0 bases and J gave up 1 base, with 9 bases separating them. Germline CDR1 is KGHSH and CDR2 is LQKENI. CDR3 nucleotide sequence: TGTGCCAGCTCACCACCCCAGGGGACCCAAGAGACCCAGTACTTC. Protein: CASSPPQGTQETQYF.

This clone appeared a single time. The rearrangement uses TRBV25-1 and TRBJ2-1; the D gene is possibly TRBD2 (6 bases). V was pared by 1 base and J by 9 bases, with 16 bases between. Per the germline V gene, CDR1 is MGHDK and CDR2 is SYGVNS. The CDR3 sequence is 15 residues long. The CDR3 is CASSELAPEGSEQFF. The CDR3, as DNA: TGTGCCAGCAGTGAATTGGCCCCGGAGGGTAGTGAGCAGTTCTTC.

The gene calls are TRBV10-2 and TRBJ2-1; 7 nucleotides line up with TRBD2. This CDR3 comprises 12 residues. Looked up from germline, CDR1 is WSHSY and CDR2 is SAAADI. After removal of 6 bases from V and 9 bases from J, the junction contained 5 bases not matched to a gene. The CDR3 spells CASRYPGGEQFF. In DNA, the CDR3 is TGCGCCAGCAGGTACCCGGGGGGTGAGCAGTTCTTC.

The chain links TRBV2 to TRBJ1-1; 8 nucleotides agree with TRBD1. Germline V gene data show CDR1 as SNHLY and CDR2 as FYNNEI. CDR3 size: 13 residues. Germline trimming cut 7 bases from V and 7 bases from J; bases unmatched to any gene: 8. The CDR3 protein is CASISGTGREAFF. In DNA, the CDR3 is TGTGCCAGCATATCCGGGACAGGCCGTGAAGCTTTCTTT.

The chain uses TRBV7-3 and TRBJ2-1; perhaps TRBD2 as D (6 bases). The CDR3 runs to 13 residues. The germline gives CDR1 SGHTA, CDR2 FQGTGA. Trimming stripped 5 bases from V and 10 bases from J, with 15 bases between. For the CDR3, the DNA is TGTGCCAGCAGCCCGACGATTGCGGGAGAGCAGTTCTTC. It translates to CASSPTIAGEQFF.

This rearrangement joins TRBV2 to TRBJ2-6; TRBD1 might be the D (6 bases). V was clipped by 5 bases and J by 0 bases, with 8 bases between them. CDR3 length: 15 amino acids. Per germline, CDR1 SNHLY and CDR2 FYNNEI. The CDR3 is CASSKGVSGANVLTF. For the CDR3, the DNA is TGTGCCAGCAGTAAGGGGGTCTCTGGGGCCAACGTCCTGACTTTC.

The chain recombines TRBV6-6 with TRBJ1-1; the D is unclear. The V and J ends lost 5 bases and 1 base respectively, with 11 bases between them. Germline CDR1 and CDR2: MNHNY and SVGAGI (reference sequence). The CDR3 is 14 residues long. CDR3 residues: CASSGSRSNTEAFF. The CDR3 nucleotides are TGTGCCAGCAGTGGCAGCAGGTCGAACACTGAAGCTTTCTTT.